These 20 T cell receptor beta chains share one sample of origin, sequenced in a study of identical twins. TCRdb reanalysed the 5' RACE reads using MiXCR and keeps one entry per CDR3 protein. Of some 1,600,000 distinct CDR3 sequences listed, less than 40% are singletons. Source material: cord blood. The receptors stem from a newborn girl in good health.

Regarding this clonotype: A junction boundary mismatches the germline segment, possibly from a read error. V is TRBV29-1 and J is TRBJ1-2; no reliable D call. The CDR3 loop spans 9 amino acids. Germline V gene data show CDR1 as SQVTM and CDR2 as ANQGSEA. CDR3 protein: CSAEDGYTF. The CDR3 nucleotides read TGCAGCGCTGAAGATGGCTACACCTTC.

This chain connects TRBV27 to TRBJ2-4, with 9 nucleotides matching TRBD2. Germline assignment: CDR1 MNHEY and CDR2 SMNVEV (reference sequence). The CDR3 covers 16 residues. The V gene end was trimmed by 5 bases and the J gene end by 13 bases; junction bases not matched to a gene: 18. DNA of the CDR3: TGTGCCAGCAGTCCCTCCCTAGCGGGAATCTCCTACGGGCAGTACTTC. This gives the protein CASSPSLAGISYGQYF.

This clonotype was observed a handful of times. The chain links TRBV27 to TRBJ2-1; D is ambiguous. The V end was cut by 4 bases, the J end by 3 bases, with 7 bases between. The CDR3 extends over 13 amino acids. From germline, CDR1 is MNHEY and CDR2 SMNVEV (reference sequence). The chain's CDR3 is CASSWNGYNEQFF. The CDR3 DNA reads TGTGCCAGCAGTTGGAACGGCTACAATGAGCAGTTCTTC.

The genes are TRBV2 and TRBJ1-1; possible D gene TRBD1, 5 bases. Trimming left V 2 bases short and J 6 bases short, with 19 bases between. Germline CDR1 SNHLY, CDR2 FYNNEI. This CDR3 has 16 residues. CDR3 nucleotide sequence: TGTGCCAGCAGTGAATTGTGGTCCGGGGGGTTCGCTGAAGCTTTCTTT. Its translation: CASSELWSGGFAEAFF.

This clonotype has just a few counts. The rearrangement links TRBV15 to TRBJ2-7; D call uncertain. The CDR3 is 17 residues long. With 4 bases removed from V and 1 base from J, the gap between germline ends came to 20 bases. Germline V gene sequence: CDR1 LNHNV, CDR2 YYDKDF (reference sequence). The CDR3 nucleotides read TGTGCCACCAGCAACGCCAGAACTTCATCCTTTTCCTACGAGCAGTACTTC. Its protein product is CATSNARTSSFSYEQYF.

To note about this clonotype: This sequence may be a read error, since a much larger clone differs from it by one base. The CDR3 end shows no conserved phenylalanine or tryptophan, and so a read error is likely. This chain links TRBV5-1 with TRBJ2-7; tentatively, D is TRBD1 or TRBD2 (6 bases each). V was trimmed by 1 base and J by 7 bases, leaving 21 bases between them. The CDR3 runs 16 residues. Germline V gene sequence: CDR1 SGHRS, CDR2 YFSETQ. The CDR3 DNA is TGCGCCAGCAGCTTGTTAGGGGGACTCCCGACGGAGGAGCAGTACTTA. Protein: CASSLLGGLPTEEQYL.

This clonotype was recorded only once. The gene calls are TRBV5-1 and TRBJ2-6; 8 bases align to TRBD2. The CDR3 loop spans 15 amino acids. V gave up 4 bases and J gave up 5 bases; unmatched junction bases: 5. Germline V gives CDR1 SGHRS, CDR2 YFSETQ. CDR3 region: CASSPGGARANVLTF. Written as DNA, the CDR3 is TGCGCCAGCAGCCCCGGGGGGGCCAGGGCCAACGTCCTGACTTTC.

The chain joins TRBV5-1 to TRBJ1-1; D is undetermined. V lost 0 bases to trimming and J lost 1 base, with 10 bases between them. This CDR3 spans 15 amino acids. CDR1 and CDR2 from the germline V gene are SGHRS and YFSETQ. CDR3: CASSLGRVSNTEAFF. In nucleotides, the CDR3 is TGCGCCAGCAGCTTGGGGAGGGTTTCGAACACTGAAGCTTTCTTT.

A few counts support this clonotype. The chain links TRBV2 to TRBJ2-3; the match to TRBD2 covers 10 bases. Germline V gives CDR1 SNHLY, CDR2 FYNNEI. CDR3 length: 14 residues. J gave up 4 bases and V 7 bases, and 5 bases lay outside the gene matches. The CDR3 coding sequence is TGTGCCAGCAAAGCGGGGGGGCCAGCAGATACGCAGTATTTT. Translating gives CASKAGGPADTQYF.

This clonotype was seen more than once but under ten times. The CDR3 sequence is CASSPSGNYNEQYF. The CDR3 coding sequence is TGTGCCAGCAGTCCTAGCGGGAACTACAATGAGCAGTACTTC. V usage is TRBV6-6 and J usage is TRBJ2-7; 9 bases fit TRBD2. This CDR3 has 14 residues. V gave up 5 bases and J gave up 7 bases; unmatched junction bases: 9. The germline V gene encodes CDR1 MNHNY and CDR2 SVGAGI (reference sequence).

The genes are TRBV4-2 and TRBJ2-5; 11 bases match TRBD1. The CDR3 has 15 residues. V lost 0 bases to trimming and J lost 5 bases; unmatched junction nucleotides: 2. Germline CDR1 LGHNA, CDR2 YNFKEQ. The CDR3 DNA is TGTGCCAGCAGCCAAGATCGGGACAGGGGGGAGACCCAGTACTTC. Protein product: CASSQDRDRGETQYF.

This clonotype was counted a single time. CDR3: CSARRDRLQETRYF. The CDR3 DNA reads as TGCAGTGCTAGGAGGGACCGACTTCAAGAGACCCGGTACTTC. V gene TRBV20-1 combines with J gene TRBJ2-4; D might be TRBD1 or TRBD2, each matching 5 bases. Germline lookup yields CDR1 DFQATT and CDR2 SNEGSKA (reference sequence). V lost 3 bases and J lost 15, with 24 bases in between. This CDR3 is 14 amino acids long.

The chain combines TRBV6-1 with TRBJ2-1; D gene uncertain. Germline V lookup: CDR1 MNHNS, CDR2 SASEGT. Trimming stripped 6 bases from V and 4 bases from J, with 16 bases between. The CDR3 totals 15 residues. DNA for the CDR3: TGTGCCAGCAGCCCTCCGGTGTACTTGTACAATGAGCAGTTCTTC. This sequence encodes CASSPPVYLYNEQFF.

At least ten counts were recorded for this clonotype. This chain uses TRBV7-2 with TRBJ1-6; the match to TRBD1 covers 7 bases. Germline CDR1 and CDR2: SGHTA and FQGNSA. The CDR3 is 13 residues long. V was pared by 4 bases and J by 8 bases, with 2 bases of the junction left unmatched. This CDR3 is CASSSDRDSPLHF. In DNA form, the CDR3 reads TGTGCCAGCAGCTCAGACAGGGATTCACCCCTCCACTTT.

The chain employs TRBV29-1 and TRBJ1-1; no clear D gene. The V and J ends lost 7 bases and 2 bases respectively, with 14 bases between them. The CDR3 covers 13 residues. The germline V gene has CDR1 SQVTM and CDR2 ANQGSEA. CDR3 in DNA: TGCAGCGCGAGACATTCTCCCAACACTGAAGCTTTCTTT. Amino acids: CSARHSPNTEAFF.

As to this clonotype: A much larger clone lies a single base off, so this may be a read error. The CDR3 loop is CATETGAYGYTF. The CDR3 nucleotides are TGTGCCACCGAGACAGGAGCCTATGGCTACACCTTC. The chain employs TRBV10-3 and TRBJ1-2; D perhaps matches TRBD1 (6 bases). Germline V gene sequence: CDR1 ENHRY, CDR2 SYGVKD. There are 12 residues in the CDR3. Deletions cut 10 bases from V and 4 bases from J, with 13 bases between.

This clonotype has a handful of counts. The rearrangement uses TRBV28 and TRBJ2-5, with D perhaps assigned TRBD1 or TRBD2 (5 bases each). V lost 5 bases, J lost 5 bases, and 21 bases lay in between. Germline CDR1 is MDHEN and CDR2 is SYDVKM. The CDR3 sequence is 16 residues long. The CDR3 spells CASSAYPGRYSETQYF. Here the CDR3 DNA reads TGTGCCAGCAGTGCTTATCCGGGACGGTACAGCGAGACCCAGTACTTC.

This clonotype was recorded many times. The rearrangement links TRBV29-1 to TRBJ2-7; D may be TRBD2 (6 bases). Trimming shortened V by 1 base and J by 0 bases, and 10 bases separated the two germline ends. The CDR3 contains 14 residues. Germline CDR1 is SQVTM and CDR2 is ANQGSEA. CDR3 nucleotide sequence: TGCAGCGTTGAAGCACCCGGGAGCTCCTACGAGCAGTACTTC. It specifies CSVEAPGSSYEQYF.

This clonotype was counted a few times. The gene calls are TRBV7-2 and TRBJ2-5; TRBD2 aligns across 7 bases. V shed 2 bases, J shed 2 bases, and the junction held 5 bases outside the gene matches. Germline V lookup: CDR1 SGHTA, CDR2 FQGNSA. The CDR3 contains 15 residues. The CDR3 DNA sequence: TGTGCCAGCAGCTTACCCCTAGCGGTACAAGAGACCCAGTACTTC. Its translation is CASSLPLAVQETQYF.

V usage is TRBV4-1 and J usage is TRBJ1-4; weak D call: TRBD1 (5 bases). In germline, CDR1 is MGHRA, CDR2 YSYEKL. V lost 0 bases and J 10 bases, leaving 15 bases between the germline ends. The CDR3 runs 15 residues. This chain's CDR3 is CASSQDSGNIGKLFF. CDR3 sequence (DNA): TGCGCCAGCAGCCAAGATTCAGGGAACATCGGAAAACTGTTTTTT.